This T cell receptor beta chain was sequenced for a study of shared clonotypes between healthy human individuals. Study conclusions and caveats: Sequencing depth was expected to affect clonotype sharing among donors.

On this clone itself: Its antigen is unknown.

Original processing notes: ImmunoSEQ junction-only sequences lacked quality scores, so their filtering differed. This table comes from immunoSEQ multiplex PCR, and its TCRdb copy is limited to in-frame clones, with some not included. The DNA was the basis for D and trimming; V, J and clone size are from that table. The sample contains fewer than 600,000 clones, around 76% of which appear only once. Donation came from healthy HIV-negative adults that had no recent acute infections or vaccinations. Without sorting, samples used tens of millions of PBMCs for genomic DNA. This TCR derives from a woman between 40 and 50 years old in good health. Some clones in this sample may be carry-over from other donors' samples. The sequenced sample was PBMCs.

In DNA form, the CDR3 reads TGTGCCAGCTCACCACAGATAGCGGGAGCGGGCGCAGATACGCAGTATTTT. This encodes CASSPQIAGAGADTQYF. J is TRBJ2-3 and V is TRBV18; TRBD2 agrees at 9 bases. CDR3 length: 17 residues. Germline values: CDR1 KGHSH, CDR2 LQKENI. V was clipped by 1 base and J by 4 bases; unmatched bases: 9.